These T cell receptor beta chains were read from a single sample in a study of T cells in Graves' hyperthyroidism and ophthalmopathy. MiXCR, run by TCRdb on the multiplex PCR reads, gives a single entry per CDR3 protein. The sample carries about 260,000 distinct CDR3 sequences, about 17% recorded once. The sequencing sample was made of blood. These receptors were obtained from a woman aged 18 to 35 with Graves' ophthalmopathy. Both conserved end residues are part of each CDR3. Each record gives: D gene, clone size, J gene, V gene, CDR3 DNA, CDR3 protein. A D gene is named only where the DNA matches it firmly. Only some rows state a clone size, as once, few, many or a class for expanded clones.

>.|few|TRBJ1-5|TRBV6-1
TGTGCCAGCACCCTCCTGGAGGGTTACCAGCCCCAGCATTTT
CASTLLEGYQPQHF
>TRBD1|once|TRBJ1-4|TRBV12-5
TGTGCTAGTGGACCGGGACAGGGGGCGCTCTTTCGTGAAAAACTGTTTTTT
CASGPGQGALFREKLFF
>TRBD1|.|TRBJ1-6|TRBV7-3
TGTGCCAGCAGCTTAACGCGGACAGGGAGGGATTCACCCCTCCACTTT
CASSLTRTGRDSPLHF
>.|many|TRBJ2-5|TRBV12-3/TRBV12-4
TGTGCCAGCAGTTTTGGTTCAGGACGGGCGGTGCAAGAGACCCAGTACTTC
CASSFGSGRAVQETQYF
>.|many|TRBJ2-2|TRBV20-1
TGCAGTGCTAGAGAGGCTGCTTTTGGAACTAAGAACACCGGGGAGCTGTTTTTT
CSAREAAFGTKNTGELFF
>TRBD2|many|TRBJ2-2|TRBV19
TGTGCCAGTACCGGTAGCGGCGGGGGCGGGGAGCTGTTTTTT
CASTGSGGGGELFF
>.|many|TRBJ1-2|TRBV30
TGTGCCTACCGGGACATGGACGGCTACACCTTC
CAYRDMDGYTF
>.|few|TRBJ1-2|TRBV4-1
TGCGCCAGCAGCCCCGAGGGGGCTAACTATGGCTACACCTTC
CASSPEGANYGYTF
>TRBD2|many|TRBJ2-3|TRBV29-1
TGCAGCGTTGAAGGATCTAGCGGCCTCACAGATACGCAGTATTTT
CSVEGSSGLTDTQYF
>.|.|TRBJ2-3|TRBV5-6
TGTGCCAGCAGCGTGGGAGGAGTTTTCGGGGAGGATACGCAGTATTTT
CASSVGGVFGEDTQYF
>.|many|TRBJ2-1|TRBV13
TGTGCCAGCAGCGAGGGTTTAGCTTCGAGGGGGAATGAGCAGTTCTTC
CASSEGLASRGNEQFF
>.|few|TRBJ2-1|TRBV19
TGTGCCAGTAGTATAGAAAACAGCTACAATGAGCAGTTCTTC
CASSIENSYNEQFF
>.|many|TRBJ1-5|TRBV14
TGTGCCAGCAGCCAAGATAACCCAACCCCATATAGCAATCAGCCCCAGCATTTT
CASSQDNPTPYSNQPQHF
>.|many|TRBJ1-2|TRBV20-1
TGCAGTGCTAGCAAACCGGGACACTCCTATGGCTACACCTTC
CSASKPGHSYGYTF
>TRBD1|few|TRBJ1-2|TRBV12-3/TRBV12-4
TGTGCCAGCACCATATTAGACAGGGGGAGGAATGGCTACACCTTC
CASTILDRGRNGYTF
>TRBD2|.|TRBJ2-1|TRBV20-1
TGCAGTGCTCTAGCCTTAGGGCTAGCGGGAGGAGGCAATGAGCAGTTCTTC
CSALALGLAGGGNEQFF